The present TCR beta chain was sequenced within a study of CD8 T cells in Susac syndrome. Study summary: The Susac syndrome patients that were sequenced included roughly six with active disease and roughly 8 in remission. When their blood was taken, the Susac syndrome patients had either not yet had any therapy, were taking corticosteroids, or were taking intravenous immunoglobulin alone.

The RNA, roughly 0.5 to 1 ug, was put through reverse transcription using random hexamers. Across 54 Vbeta and 13 Jbeta, TCR beta CDR3 was amplified with immunoSEQ multiplex PCR. MiXCR, run by TCRdb on the immunoSEQ multiplex PCR reads, gives a single entry per CDR3 protein. The sample records around 200,000 distinct CDR3 sequences, about 94% being singletons. Diagnostic criteria for definite or probable disease, in their recently defined form, were met by the patients with Susac syndrome. V was cut by 1 base and J by 10 bases, with 10 bases left in between. This CDR3 region has 11 residues. Germline V gene sequence: CDR1 SQVTM, CDR2 ANQGSEA.

The chain employs TRBV29-1 and TRBJ1-1, with D maybe TRBD1 (5 bases). The sequence was obtained from a human donor with Susac syndrome. The specimen sequenced was CD4+ T cells from PBMCs. This CDR3 reads CSVEVARGAFF. CDR3 DNA: TGCAGCGTTGAAGTGGCTAGGGGAGCTTTCTTT. The entire variable domain, with the rest obtained from reference TRBV29-1 and TRBJ1-1, is as follows: SAVISQKPSRDICQRGTSLTIQCQVDSQVTMMFWYRQQPGQSLTLIATANQGSEATYESGFVIDKFPISRPNLTFSTLTVSNMSPEDSSIYLCSVEVARGAFFGQGTRLTVV.